Described below is a single T cell receptor (beta chain) sequence and its context. Its antigen is not known. One end of the junction fails to match germline, which may point to a read error. The sample belongs to a study of tumor and adjacent non-tumor tissue in lung cancer. Study-level background: Samples averaged approximately 3.9 million productive TCRbeta reads each.

Points from the study as a whole: Shorter survival was associated with higher TCR diversity in tumors.

The template was RNA from unsorted bulk tissue. Distant lung tissue was collected more than 3 cm away from the tumor edge. A modified ARM-PCR protocol with three rounds of nested PCR amplified TCRbeta. TCRdb re-called the multiplex PCR reads through MiXCR, storing one row per CDR3 protein. The data hold about 98,000 distinct CDR3 sequences, with 80% observed a single time. Sequencing used distant non-tumor lung tissue. The source is a man aged 60 to 69 with small cell lung cancer.

The CDR3 region has the DNA TGTGACAGCAGCCAAGGCCGTAAGTATGGCTACACCTTC. Translation gives CDSSQGRKYGYTF. The chain is built from TRBV14 and TRBJ1-2; D remains ambiguous. CDR1 is SGHDN and CDR2 is FVKESK in the germline V gene. CDR3 length: 13 residues.